Listed here are 17 T cell receptor beta chains from one sample, sequenced in a study of CD8+ T cells in alopecia areata. Extraction of RNA preceded its reverse transcription into cDNA, which served as the sequencing template. TCRdb keeps only in-frame clones here, not all; method: immunoSEQ multiplex PCR. The sample yields about 220,000 clones, about 50% seen once. Treatment here: oral pan-JAK inhibitor, 5-10 mg twice daily. The specimen comprised CD4+ T cells sorted from blood, sampled at week 4, from a patient treated with tofacitinib. Receptors originate from a human donor with alopecia areata.

The chain carries TRBV6-1 and TRBJ1-2; the D gene is possibly TRBD1 (6 bases). CDR1 MNHNS and CDR2 SASEGT come from the germline V gene. The CDR3 has 11 amino acids. In DNA, the CDR3 is TGTGTATCACAGGGCTCCTATGGCTACACCTTC. This codes for CVSQGSYGYTF.

This clone has just one count. The chain is built from TRBV4-3 and TRBJ1-6; D gene uncertain. Germline-derived CDR1 and CDR2 are LGHNA and YSLEER. The V gene lost 4 bases and the J gene lost 10 bases, with 14 bases spanning the gap. This CDR3 region has 14 residues. In nucleotides, the CDR3 is TGCGCCAGCAGCCCTAGCCCCCCGAACTCACCCCTCCACTTT. Protein sequence: CASSPSPPNSPLHF.

With respect to this clone: Other DNA sequences in the sample encode the same CDR3. This sequence joins TRBV29-1 and TRBJ2-5; TRBD1 matches 8 bases. The CDR3 contains 12 residues. Trimming removed 4 bases from V and 5 bases from J; junction bases left unmatched: 3. CDR1 is SQVTM and CDR2 is ANQGSEA in the germline V gene. The CDR3 bases are TGCAGCGTTGTCACAGGGGGGGAGACCCAGTACTTC. This codes for CSVVTGGETQYF.

The J gene is TRBJ1-1, the V gene TRBV12-5, with D hard to call. V gave up 1 base and J gave up 3 bases, with 6 bases separating them. This CDR3 has 13 amino acids. CDR1 is LGHNT, CDR2 FRNRAP, per germline. CDR3 region: CASGLDGYTEAFF. In DNA, the CDR3 is TGTGCTAGTGGTTTGGACGGGTACACTGAAGCTTTCTTT.

The CDR3 here is CAWNTGGVATPSDTQYF. DNA of the CDR3: TGTGCCTGGAATACGGGTGGGGTAGCCACCCCCTCAGATACGCAGTATTTT. This chain uses TRBV30 with TRBJ2-3; D uncertain. Germline CDR1 GTSNPN, CDR2 SVGIG (reference sequence). This CDR3 region has 17 residues. V was clipped by 4 bases and J by 4 bases, with 24 bases between them.

J is TRBJ2-1 and V is TRBV15; TRBD1 agrees at 10 bases. From germline, CDR1 is LNHNV and CDR2 YYDKDF (reference sequence). The CDR3 is 17 residues long. V was pared by 2 bases and J by 7 bases, with 11 bases of the junction left unmatched. The CDR3: CATSRSGTGAGVNEQFF. The CDR3 DNA is TGTGCCACCAGCAGATCCGGGACAGGGGCCGGTGTAAATGAGCAGTTCTTC.

This sequence joins TRBV11-2 and TRBJ2-7, with TRBD2 identical over 7 bases. Germline-derived CDR1 and CDR2 are SGHAT and FQNNGV. Trimming cost V 6 bases and J 7 bases; bases outside gene matches: 12. The CDR3 covers 14 residues. The CDR3 bases are TGTGCCAGCAGTCGCTTAGCCCTTAGCGGGGAGCAGTACTTC. Translating it yields CASSRLALSGEQYF.

The chain couples TRBV25-1 to TRBJ2-7; tentatively, D is TRBD1 or TRBD2 (7 bases each). CDR1 and CDR2 (germline): MGHDK, SYGVNS. This CDR3 has 14 amino acids. V was cut by 8 bases and J by 4 bases, with 18 bases left in between. The CDR3: CASAGGGGFYEQYF. In DNA, the CDR3 is TGTGCCAGCGCCGGGGGAGGGGGCTTTTACGAGCAGTACTTC.

The rearrangement links TRBV29-1 to TRBJ1-4; D is undetermined. Germline CDR1 and CDR2: SQVTM and ANQGSEA. Trimming removed 4 bases from V and 0 bases from J, with 6 bases in between. The CDR3 is 13 amino acids. The CDR3 here is CSVVASTNEKLFF. The CDR3 bases are TGCAGCGTTGTAGCGTCAACTAATGAAAAACTGTTTTTT.

The chain recombines TRBV29-1 with TRBJ1-5; D gene unclear. Per the germline V gene, CDR1 is SQVTM and CDR2 is ANQGSEA. This CDR3 spans 11 amino acids. Trimming took 0 bases from V and 7 from J, leaving 4 bases between them. This CDR3 reads CSVEDGQPQHF. The CDR3 coding sequence is TGCAGCGTTGAAGATGGCCAGCCCCAGCATTTT.

This chain joins TRBV29-1 and TRBJ2-7, with D possibly matching TRBD1 (6 bases). V lost 7 bases and J lost 7, with 17 bases in between. This CDR3 comprises 12 residues. The germline V gene has CDR1 SQVTM and CDR2 ANQGSEA. CDR3 coding DNA: TGCAGCGCAGCAACTGCAGACAGGGAGCAGTACTTC. It codes for CSAATADREQYF.

This clone was observed a few times. Other DNA sequences within the sample encode an identical CDR3. The rearrangement links TRBV30 to TRBJ2-2, with unresolved D. Germline CDR1 GTSNPN, CDR2 SVGIG (reference sequence). V was cut by 2 bases and J by 2 bases, with 3 bases left in between. The CDR3 length is 12 residues. CDR3 loop: CAWSRNTGELFF. As DNA, the CDR3 is TGTGCCTGGAGTCGAAACACCGGGGAGCTGTTTTTT.

The chain links TRBV4-3 to TRBJ1-2; D remains unclear. The V and J ends lost 0 bases and 2 bases respectively, with 19 bases between them. This CDR3 region has 18 residues. The germline gives CDR1 LGHNA, CDR2 YSLEER. In DNA form, the CDR3 reads TGCGCCAGCAGCCAAGAAGCCGGACTTAGGGATGTAAACTATGGCTACACCTTC. As protein: CASSQEAGLRDVNYGYTF.

The J gene is TRBJ2-7, the V gene TRBV28; no firm D call. CDR1 and CDR2 (germline): MDHEN, SYDVKM. V was shortened by 5 bases and J by 0 bases, with 11 bases between the two germline ends. The CDR3 consists of 14 residues. The CDR3 coding sequence is TGTGCCAGCAGTGCCGACAAAATCTCCTACGAGCAGTACTTC. The encoded protein is CASSADKISYEQYF.

This chain uses TRBV30 with TRBJ1-1; 7 nucleotides match TRBD1. With 3 bases clipped from V and 2 bases from J, the junction kept 3 bases outside the gene matches. CDR1 is GTSNPN, CDR2 SVGIG, per germline (reference sequence). The CDR3 sequence is 13 residues long. The CDR3: CAWRNRGNTEAFF. CDR3 nucleotide sequence: TGTGCCTGGAGAAACAGGGGAAACACTGAAGCTTTCTTT. The variable domain in full, with the rest retrieved from reference TRBV30 and TRBJ1-1, is SQTIHQWPATLVQPVGSPLSLECTVEGTSNPNLYWYRQAAGRGLQLLFYSVGIGQISSEVPQNLSASRPQDRQFILSSKKLLLSDSGFYLCAWRNRGNTEAFFGQGTRLTVV.

The V gene is TRBV27, the J gene TRBJ2-3; 9 bases fit TRBD2. CDR3 size: 14 residues. Looked up from germline, CDR1 is MNHEY and CDR2 is SMNVEV (reference sequence). V dropped 5 bases and J dropped 4; count of bases not matched to a gene: 4. The CDR3 DNA sequence: TGTGCCAGCAGTATTCGGACTAGCGCAGATACGCAGTATTTT. This encodes CASSIRTSADTQYF.

This chain connects TRBV15 to TRBJ2-5; D is ambiguous. Trimming left V 0 bases short and J 5 bases short, with 10 bases between. This CDR3 region has 14 residues. From germline, CDR1 is LNHNV and CDR2 YYDKDF (reference sequence). The CDR3 DNA is TGTGCCACCAGCAGAGATGCCGTGGGGGAGACCCAGTACTTC. This codes for CATSRDAVGETQYF.